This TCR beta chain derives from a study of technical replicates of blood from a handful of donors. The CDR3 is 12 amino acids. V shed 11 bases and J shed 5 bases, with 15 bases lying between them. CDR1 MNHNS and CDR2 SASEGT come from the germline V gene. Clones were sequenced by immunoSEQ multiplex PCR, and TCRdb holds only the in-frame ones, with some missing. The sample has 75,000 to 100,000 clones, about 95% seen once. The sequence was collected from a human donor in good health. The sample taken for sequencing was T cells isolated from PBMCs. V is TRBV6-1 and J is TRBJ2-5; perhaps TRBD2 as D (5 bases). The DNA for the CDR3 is TGTGCCTGCGACATCGGGGTTGAGACCCAGTACTTC. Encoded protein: CACDIGVETQYF.